This passage covers 25 T cell receptor beta chains from one sample sequenced in a study of blood T cells in healthy people across ages. Alongside a J-beta primer mix, a sample-barcoded 5' primer served in a second PCR lasting roughly 7 to 11 cycles. One entry per CDR3 protein results from TCRdb running MiXCR on the 5' RACE reads. Altogether approximately 800,000 distinct CDR3 sequences are present, roughly 64% being singletons, with the ten largest covering about 20%. The sequenced sample was blood. Receptor source: a man aged 25-45 years in good health.

This chain's CDR3 is CSVRQGSDSPLHF. In nucleotides, the CDR3 is TGCAGCGTACGACAGGGTTCCGATTCACCCCTCCACTTT. V and J are TRBV29-1 and TRBJ1-6; 7 bases align to TRBD1. The V gene's germline CDR1 is SQVTM and CDR2 ANQGSEA. After removal of 6 bases from V and 8 bases from J, the junction contained 7 bases not matched to a gene. The CDR3 extends over 13 amino acids.

This chain joins TRBV27 and TRBJ2-4; TRBD2 matches 10 bases. The CDR3 contains 13 residues. From germline, CDR1 is MNHEY and CDR2 SMNVEV (reference sequence). The ends lost 4 bases at V and 13 bases at J; junction bases unmatched: 7. Here the CDR3 reads CASSSGAGGEQYF. Written as DNA, the CDR3 is TGTGCCAGCAGTTCCGGAGCGGGGGGGGAACAGTACTTC.

This clonotype was found a few times. The chain has TRBV7-2 and TRBJ1-1; maybe TRBD1 (6 bases). V was clipped by 3 bases and J by 1 base, with 12 bases between them. Germline lookup yields CDR1 SGHTA and CDR2 FQGNSA. The CDR3 runs to 15 residues. In DNA form, the CDR3 reads TGTGCCAGCAGCTTGGTTGGGACACCGAACACTGAAGCTTTCTTT. It translates to CASSLVGTPNTEAFF.

The genes are TRBV9 and TRBJ2-1; D perhaps matches TRBD2 (5 bases). CDR3 length equals 15 residues. V lost 4 bases, J lost 8 bases, and 19 bases lay in between. Germline V lookup: CDR1 SGDLS, CDR2 YYNGEE. The DNA for the CDR3 is TGTGCCAGCAGCACCACGGACTGGGATTTGGATGAGCAGTTCTTC. The encoded protein is CASSTTDWDLDEQFF.

V and J are TRBV9 and TRBJ2-6, with unresolved D. Germline CDR1 reads SGDLS; CDR2 reads YYNGEE. This CDR3 contains 16 residues. V lost 1 base and J lost 0, with 8 bases in between. CDR3 sequence reads: CASSVPATSGANVLTF. In DNA, the CDR3 is TGTGCCAGCAGCGTACCGGCCACCTCTGGGGCCAACGTCCTGACTTTC.

This clonotype turned up a few times. V usage is TRBV29-1 and J usage is TRBJ2-7; 8 bases fit TRBD1. The CDR3 spans 14 residues. The junction had 11 bases not matched to a gene; V was cut back by 4 bases and J by 6 bases. Germline loops: CDR1 SQVTM, CDR2 ANQGSEA. The chain's CDR3 is CSVGSQTGVGEQYF. Written as DNA, the CDR3 is TGCAGCGTTGGAAGTCAGACAGGGGTTGGCGAGCAGTACTTC.

The chain couples TRBV21-1 to TRBJ2-5; the table's D gene call, TRBD2, was not cross checked with the DNA. TRBV21-1 is flagged as a pseudogene. There are 12 residues in the CDR3. The CDR3 coding sequence is TGTGCCGGAGGGGATCGTGGCGAGACCCAGTACTTC. It encodes CAGGDRGETQYF.

The rearrangement joins TRBV6-1 to TRBJ2-1; no firm D call. TRBJ2-7 matches the DNA end more closely, so the J call is doubtful. This CDR3 comprises 13 residues. Looked up from germline, CDR1 is MNHNS and CDR2 is SASEGT. The CDR3 is CASRTSSKYEQYF. CDR3 in DNA: TGTGCCAGCAGGACCTCAAGTAAATACGAGCAGTACTTC.

This chain joins TRBV20-1 and TRBJ2-7; 8 positions agree with TRBD2. The end of the DNA is better explained by TRBJ2-5, so the J call may be wrong. There are 15 residues in the CDR3. The V gene's germline CDR1 is DFQATT and CDR2 SNEGSKA (reference sequence). The CDR3 is CSARGREGHRETQYF. The CDR3 nucleotides are TGCAGTGCTAGAGGCCGGGAGGGCCACCGAGAGACCCAGTACTTC.

The rearrangement joins TRBV20-1 to TRBJ2-5; D remains ambiguous. The CDR3 is 13 residues long. V lost 0 bases and J lost 5, with 10 bases in between. Germline V gene data show CDR1 as DFQATT and CDR2 as SNEGSKA (reference sequence). In nucleotides, the CDR3 is TGCAGTGCTAGAGAAGTGATCGGGGAGACCCAGTACTTC. It is translated as CSAREVIGETQYF.

This clonotype was seen a few times. CDR3 loop: CASRPGGAADTQYF. DNA of the CDR3: TGCGCCAGCAGACCCGGCGGGGCAGCAGATACGCAGTATTTT. V and J are TRBV5-1 and TRBJ2-3; D is possibly TRBD2 (6 bases). The V end was cut by 5 bases, the J end by 4 bases, with 14 bases between. Germline CDR1 is SGHRS and CDR2 is YFSETQ. This CDR3 region has 14 residues.

This sequence joins TRBV7-2 and TRBJ1-2, with 9 bases identical to TRBD1. The germline V gene has CDR1 SGHTA and CDR2 FQGNSA. This CDR3 region has 15 residues. V gave up 3 bases and J gave up 4 bases; unmatched junction bases: 6. This CDR3 reads CASSFTGGEGYGYTF. The CDR3 bases are TGTGCCAGCAGCTTTACAGGGGGCGAAGGCTATGGCTACACCTTC. Supplemented by reference TRBV7-2 and TRBJ1-2, the full variable domain reads GAGVSQSPSNKVTEKGKDVELRCDPISGHTALYWYRQSLGQGLEFLIYFQGNSAPDKSGLPSDRFSAERTGGSVSTLTIQRTQQEDSAVYLCASSFTGGEGYGYTFGSGTRLTVV.

V gene TRBV20-1 combines with J gene TRBJ2-4; D is unresolved. The J call is in doubt because the DNA end fits TRBJ2-7 better. The germline V gene encodes CDR1 DFQATT and CDR2 SNEGSKA (reference sequence). CDR3 length: 13 residues. CDR3 nucleotide sequence: TGCAGTGCTAGCTACGGGTCCACCTACGAGCAGTACTTC. This translates into CSASYGSTYEQYF.

The chain is built from TRBV7-9 and TRBJ1-5, with 8 bases lining up with TRBD1. V trimming: 1 base; J trimming: 6 bases; junction bases outside the gene matches: 11. Germline CDR1 reads SEHNR; CDR2 reads FQNEAQ (reference sequence). CDR3 length equals 17 residues. For the CDR3, the DNA is TGTGCCAGCAGCTTAGGCTCAGGGGGCTATGAGGGTCAGCCCCAGCATTTT. It is translated as CASSLGSGGYEGQPQHF.

This clonotype was observed once. The junction departs from the called germline gene at one end, perhaps through a read error. The gene calls are TRBV20-1 and TRBJ2-6, with D possibly TRBD1 on 5 matching bases. From germline, CDR1 is DFQATT and CDR2 SNEGSKA (reference sequence). CDR3 size: 13 residues. The CDR3 sequence is CSAKRSGANVPTF. CDR3 coding DNA: TGCAGTGCTAAGCGCTCTGGGGCCAACGTCCCGACTTTC.

The V gene is TRBV7-9, the J gene TRBJ2-5, with D possibly matching TRBD1 (6 bases). The length of the CDR3 is 16 residues. Germline-derived CDR1 and CDR2 are SEHNR and FQNEAQ (reference sequence). V shed 5 bases and J shed 5 bases, with 21 bases lying between them. DNA of the CDR3: TGTGCCAGCAGCCAAACCCTTCAACAGGGACGGGAGACCCAGTACTTC. The encoded protein is CASSQTLQQGRETQYF.

This chain uses TRBV27 with TRBJ1-6; D unclear. The CDR3 consists of 16 residues. Germline V gene sequence: CDR1 MNHEY, CDR2 SMNVEV (reference sequence). The V end was cut by 2 bases, the J end by 9 bases, with 17 bases between. The CDR3: CASSLRAAENISPLHF. The CDR3, as DNA: TGTGCCAGCAGTTTAAGGGCCGCGGAAAATATTTCACCCCTCCACTTT.

The CDR3 DNA sequence: TGTGCCAGCAGCCAACCAGGGCCCTATGGCTACACCTTC. Its translation: CASSQPGPYGYTF. This chain uses TRBV3-1 with TRBJ1-2; a possible D gene is TRBD1 (5 bases). The CDR3 totals 13 residues. CDR1 is LGHDT and CDR2 is YNNKEL in the germline V gene (reference sequence). V lost 2 bases, J lost 4 bases, and 8 bases lay in between.

This clonotype was detected a few times. V and J are TRBV6-2 or TRBV6-3 and TRBJ2-7, with D perhaps TRBD1 (7 bases). V gave up 6 bases and J gave up 6 bases, with 15 bases separating them. CDR1 MNHEY and CDR2 SVGEGT come from the germline V gene. This CDR3 is 13 amino acids long. The DNA of the CDR3 is TGTGCCAGCAGCTACGACAGGGACTTCGAGCAGTACTTC. It specifies CASSYDRDFEQYF.

Regarding this clonotype: Relative to the germline gene, one junction end is altered; a read error may explain this. This sequence joins TRBV10-3 and TRBJ1-2; TRBD1 matches at 8 bases. This CDR3 contains 14 residues. Per the germline V gene, CDR1 is ENHRY and CDR2 is SYGVKD. CDR3 sequence: CAISRGQGPYGHTF. In DNA, the CDR3 is TGTGCCATCAGTCGCGGACAGGGACCCTATGGCCACACCTTC.

The J gene is TRBJ2-1, the V gene TRBV28; D remains ambiguous. Deletions cut 1 base from V and 8 bases from J, with 12 bases between. The CDR3 has 14 residues. Germline assignment: CDR1 MDHEN and CDR2 SYDVKM. The CDR3 region is CASSLSARFDEQFF. CDR3 in DNA: TGTGCCAGCAGTTTATCAGCCAGGTTCGATGAGCAGTTCTTC.

The V and J genes are TRBV29-1 and TRBJ1-1, with a possible D match to TRBD1 (6 bases). Germline CDR1 SQVTM, CDR2 ANQGSEA. With 6 bases removed from V and 7 bases from J, the gap between germline ends came to 15 bases. The CDR3 consists of 12 residues. The CDR3 here is CSVQQGQNEAFF. The CDR3 DNA reads as TGCAGCGTCCAACAGGGTCAGAATGAAGCTTTCTTT.

The V and J genes are TRBV28 and TRBJ2-1; maybe TRBD1 (6 bases). The CDR3 has 12 residues. CDR1 is MDHEN, CDR2 SYDVKM, per germline. Trimming cost V 4 bases and J 9 bases, with 10 bases left between them. The CDR3 DNA reads as TGTGCCAGCAGTTCTGAGGGGGTTGAGCAGTTCTTC. It translates to CASSSEGVEQFF.

The V call is TRBV29-1, the J call TRBJ2-3, with a weak D call TRBD1 (5 bases). The CDR3 totals 12 residues. V shed 6 bases and J shed 6 bases, with 13 bases lying between them. The V gene's germline CDR1 is SQVTM and CDR2 ANQGSEA. CDR3 protein: CSVRQGSDTQYF. The CDR3 DNA reads TGCAGCGTCCGGCAGGGTTCGGATACGCAGTATTTT.

The sample holds a few counts of this clonotype. The chain employs TRBV14 and TRBJ1-6, with D perhaps TRBD1 (6 bases). The CDR3 covers 16 residues. CDR1 is SGHDN, CDR2 FVKESK, per germline. The ends were cut back, 0 bases at V and 4 bases at J, with 10 bases in the middle. CDR3 sequence (DNA): TGTGCCAGCAGCCAAGAGGGACACCGTTATAATTCACCCCTCCACTTT. Residues: CASSQEGHRYNSPLHF. Looking up the rest from reference TRBV14 and TRBJ1-6 gives the full variable domain: EAGVTQFPSHSVIEKGQTVTLRCDPISGHDNLYWYRRVMGKEIKFLLHFVKESKQDESGMPNNRFLAERTGGTYSTLKVQPAELEDSGVYFCASSQEGHRYNSPLHFGNGTRLTVT.